These 15 T cell receptor beta chains were all obtained from the same sample, sequenced in a study of technical replicates of blood from a few donors. Produced via immunoSEQ multiplex PCR; TCRdb's table is partial and in-frame only. The data contain under 85,000 clones, approximately 83% of them singletons. The sequenced sample was PBMCs. The receptors were sampled from a human donor in good health. Some clones in this sample may be carry-over from other donors' samples.

The chain links TRBV5-1 to TRBJ2-2, with D tentatively TRBD2 (7 bases). Germline V gene sequence: CDR1 SGHRS, CDR2 YFSETQ. V lost 0 bases, J lost 6 bases, and 12 bases lay in between. The CDR3 spans 15 residues. CDR3 sequence (DNA): TGCGCCAGCAGCTTGGCCTCGGGGGGCCCCGGGGAGCTGTTTTTT. Translation gives CASSLASGGPGELFF.

This chain links TRBV5-1 with TRBJ2-5, with a tentative D call TRBD2 (6 bases). Per germline, CDR1 SGHRS and CDR2 YFSETQ. V was clipped by 4 bases and J by 9 bases, with 28 bases between them. CDR3 length: 17 amino acids. The CDR3 here is CASSPGTGITAREAQYF. For the CDR3, the DNA is TGCGCCAGCAGCCCGGGGACCGGCATCACAGCAAGGGAGGCCCAGTACTTC.

V gene TRBV12-5 combines with J gene TRBJ2-2; the match to TRBD1 covers 9 bases. The trim removed 3 bases at V and 5 bases at J, leaving 4 bases unmatched. Germline CDR1 and CDR2: LGHNT and FRNRAP. This CDR3 region has 15 residues. This CDR3 reads CASGFGQGNTGELFF. DNA of the CDR3: TGTGCTAGTGGTTTTGGACAGGGGAATACCGGGGAGCTGTTTTTT.

CDR3 nucleotides: TGTGCCAGTAGTTCGCGGACAGGGGGGATCTCTGGAAACACCATATATTTT. Its translation is CASSSRTGGISGNTIYF. The chain links TRBV19 to TRBJ1-3; 10 positions agree with TRBD1. This CDR3 has 17 amino acids. Germline CDR1 is LNHDA and CDR2 is SQIVND (reference sequence). The V and J ends lost 5 bases and 0 bases, in that order; junction bases with no gene match: 7. The whole variable domain, remainder taken from reference TRBV19 and TRBJ1-3, is DGGITQSPKYLFRKEGQNVTLSCEQNLNHDAMYWYRQDPGQGLRLIYYSQIVNDFQKGDIAEGYSVSREKKESFPLTVTSAQKNPTAFYLCASSSRTGGISGNTIYFGEGSWLTVV.

The chain combines TRBV5-4 with TRBJ1-1, with unresolved D. The CDR3 length is 15 residues. V lost 1 base, J lost 1 base, and 11 bases lay in between. From germline, CDR1 is SGHNT and CDR2 YYREEE (reference sequence). The CDR3 region is CASSLYLAGNTEAFF. Written as DNA, the CDR3 is TGTGCCAGCAGCTTGTATTTGGCAGGGAACACTGAAGCTTTCTTT.

The genes are TRBV7-2 and TRBJ2-7; 7 bases line up with TRBD2. Germline V gene data show CDR1 as SGHTA and CDR2 as FQGNSA. The CDR3 contains 14 residues. V was clipped by 3 bases and J by 5 bases; unmatched bases: 7. CDR3 in DNA: TGTGCCAGCAGCTTTCGCCAGGGAGGGCACGAGCAGTACTTC. Amino acids: CASSFRQGGHEQYF.

This rearrangement joins TRBV7-9 to TRBJ1-3, with 8 bases identical to TRBD1. CDR1 is SEHNR, CDR2 FQNEAQ, per germline (reference sequence). The CDR3 runs to 15 residues. V lost 4 bases to trimming and J lost 3 bases; unmatched junction nucleotides: 5. CDR3 sequence: CASSSDREVGNTIYF. The DNA for the CDR3 is TGTGCCAGCAGCTCGGACAGGGAAGTTGGAAACACCATATATTTT.

This sequence joins TRBV7-2 and TRBJ2-2; perhaps TRBD1 as D (6 bases). Looked up from germline, CDR1 is SGHTA and CDR2 is FQGNSA. CDR3 length: 14 amino acids. The V end lost 5 bases, the J end lost 6 bases, and 13 bases lay between the germline ends. The CDR3 sequence: CASSQGTPAGELFF. CDR3 nucleotides: TGTGCCAGCAGCCAGGGGACCCCGGCCGGGGAGCTGTTTTTT. The variable domain in full, completed from reference TRBV7-2 and TRBJ2-2, reads GAGVSQSPSNKVTEKGKDVELRCDPISGHTALYWYRQSLGQGLEFLIYFQGNSAPDKSGLPSDRFSAERTGGSVSTLTIQRTQQEDSAVYLCASSQGTPAGELFFGEGSRLTVL.

This clone was detected only a few times. This chain uses TRBV6-6 with TRBJ2-7, with D possibly being TRBD1 (6 bases). The CDR3 has 11 amino acids. V dropped 10 bases and J dropped 3 bases, with 10 bases sitting between them. Germline lookup yields CDR1 MNHNY and CDR2 SVGAGI (reference sequence). In DNA, the CDR3 is TGTGCCACCAGACAGGTCTACGAGCAGTACTTC. Translated, it gives CATRQVYEQYF.

The table lists this clone with a count of one. The gene calls are TRBV6-5 and TRBJ2-7, with 12 bases that match TRBD1. Trimming removed 8 bases from V and 4 bases from J; junction bases left unmatched: 9. This CDR3 spans 15 amino acids. Germline V gene sequence: CDR1 MNHEY, CDR2 SVGAGI. The CDR3 nucleotides read TGTGCCAGCGGGGGCCGGGACAGGGGGCGATACGAGCAGTACTTC. It translates to CASGGRDRGRYEQYF.

The CDR3 is CASRQGSGVRTEAFF. In nucleotides, the CDR3 is TGTGCCAGCCGCCAGGGGAGTGGGGTGCGCACTGAAGCTTTCTTT. The chain has TRBV27 and TRBJ1-1, with D perhaps matching TRBD1 (6 bases). Germline CDR1 MNHEY, CDR2 SMNVEV (reference sequence). V lost 8 bases, J lost 4 bases, and 20 bases lay in between. The CDR3 is made up of 15 amino acids.

The chain links TRBV21-1 to TRBJ1-6. TRBV21-1 is classified as a pseudogene. This CDR3 has 12 residues. Here the CDR3 reads CASSPGNSPLHF. The CDR3 DNA sequence: TGTGCCAGCAGCCCCGGGAATTCACCCCTCCACTTT.

This clone came up a few times. This chain connects TRBV7-2 to TRBJ2-3, with 16 bases identical to TRBD2. The CDR3 is 17 residues long. The V gene's germline CDR1 is SGHTA and CDR2 FQGNSA. The trim removed 5 bases at V and 4 bases at J, leaving 6 bases unmatched. CDR3 sequence: CASSPGTSGRGADTQYF. For the CDR3, the DNA is TGTGCCAGCAGCCCCGGGACTAGCGGGAGGGGGGCAGATACGCAGTATTTT.

The J gene is TRBJ2-5, the V gene TRBV4-1, with 7 bases lining up with TRBD2. The CDR3 runs 15 residues. Trimming removed 4 bases from V and 3 bases from J; junction bases left unmatched: 8. CDR1 and CDR2 from the germline V gene are MGHRA and YSYEKL. Written as DNA, the CDR3 is TGCGCCAGCAGCCTCGAAACGGGGGGAGAAGAGACCCAGTACTTC. Translation gives CASSLETGGEETQYF.

The chain couples TRBV6-5 to TRBJ1-2; D is uncertain. Germline loops: CDR1 MNHEY, CDR2 SVGAGI. The CDR3 is made up of 12 amino acids. With 2 bases removed from V and 6 bases from J, the gap between germline ends came to 7 bases. The CDR3 spells CASSYGGNGYTF. The CDR3 bases are TGTGCCAGCAGTTACGGAGGGAATGGCTACACCTTC.